This is a list of T cell receptor beta chains from one sample in a study of T-cell reconstitution after alpha-beta-depleted transplantation in children. Via MiXCR, TCRdb re-called the PCR reads, giving one row per CDR3 protein. The sample lists about 610,000 distinct CDR3 sequences; roughly a tenth were seen once. This material consisted of PBMCs from the stem cell graft donor, taken from the stem cell graft. The origin of the receptors is a human donor who donated a stem cell graft to a child with acute myeloid leukemia. Both conserved end residues are part of each CDR3. D genes are given only for firm matches. Not all rows give a size; the values are once, few, many and, for expanded clones, a class.

v_gene	abundance	j_gene	d_gene	CDR3aa	CDR3nt
TRBV20-1	many	TRBJ2-1	TRBD2	CSARTSGYNEQFF	TGCAGTGCTAGGACTAGCGGCTACAATGAGCAGTTCTTC
TRBV24-1	many	TRBJ2-1	TRBD2	CATSVSSGTNNEQFF	TGTGCCACCAGTGTGTCTAGCGGGACAAACAATGAGCAGTTCTTC
TRBV6-1	-	TRBJ2-1	TRBD2	CASSSRLAGDRIYNEQFF	TGTGCCAGCAGCTCCCGACTAGCGGGAGATCGGATCTACAATGAGCAGTTCTTC
TRBV4-1	-	TRBJ2-3	-	CASSQEGGPTVTDTQFF	TGCGCCAGCAGCCAAGAGGGAGGACCGACGGTCACAGATACGCAGTTTTTT
TRBV6-5	many	TRBJ2-1	-	CASRVNNEQFF	TGTGCCAGCAGGGTTAACAATGAGCAGTTCTTC
TRBV29-1	many	TRBJ2-5	-	CSVEKVGQETQYF	TGCAGCGTTGAGAAGGTGGGGCAAGAGACCCAGTACTTC
TRBV20-1	many	TRBJ2-1	-	CSASVQGRYNEQFF	TGCAGTGCTAGTGTGCAGGGACGATACAATGAGCAGTTCTTC
TRBV11-2	many	TRBJ1-1	-	CASSLASRMNTEAFF	TGTGCCAGCAGCTTAGCCTCAAGGATGAACACTGAAGCTTTCTTT
TRBV6-1	many	TRBJ2-2	TRBD1	CASRFTGGVTGELFF	TGTGCCAGCAGATTTACAGGGGGCGTCACCGGGGAGCTGTTTTTT
TRBV7-9	-	TRBJ1-2	-	CASSLFPGNYGYTF	TGTGCCAGCAGCTTATTCCCGGGTAACTATGGCTACACCTTC
TRBV20-1	-	TRBJ2-7	-	CSAMGVLGEQYF	TGCAGTGCCATGGGTGTACTAGGGGAGCAGTACTTC
TRBV12-3/TRBV12-4	-	TRBJ2-3	-	CASSLRSGASGTDTQYF	TGTGCCAGCAGTTTGAGGTCCGGGGCTAGCGGCACAGATACGCAGTATTTT
TRBV29-1	-	TRBJ2-3	-	CSTGGDTRFPTDTQYF	TGCAGCACTGGGGGGGACACCCGATTCCCCACAGATACGCAGTATTTT
TRBV24-1	few	TRBJ2-1	-	CATAPGSSYNEQFF	TGTGCCACTGCCCCCGGGAGCTCCTACAATGAGCAGTTCTTC
TRBV11-3	few	TRBJ2-1	-	CASSTNSVTEQFF	TGTGCCAGCAGCACTAATAGCGTGACTGAGCAGTTCTTC
TRBV20-1	few	TRBJ2-2	TRBD1	CSARPTGTANTGELFF	TGCAGTGCTAGACCTACCGGGACAGCGAACACCGGGGAGCTGTTTTTT
TRBV7-9	many	TRBJ2-7	TRBD2	CASSLFRLAGGNTYEQYF	TGTGCCAGCAGCTTATTCAGGCTAGCGGGAGGGAACACCTACGAGCAGTACTTC
TRBV7-3	many	TRBJ2-5	-	CASSPSYQETQYF	TGTGCCAGCAGCCCCTCCTACCAAGAGACCCAGTACTTC